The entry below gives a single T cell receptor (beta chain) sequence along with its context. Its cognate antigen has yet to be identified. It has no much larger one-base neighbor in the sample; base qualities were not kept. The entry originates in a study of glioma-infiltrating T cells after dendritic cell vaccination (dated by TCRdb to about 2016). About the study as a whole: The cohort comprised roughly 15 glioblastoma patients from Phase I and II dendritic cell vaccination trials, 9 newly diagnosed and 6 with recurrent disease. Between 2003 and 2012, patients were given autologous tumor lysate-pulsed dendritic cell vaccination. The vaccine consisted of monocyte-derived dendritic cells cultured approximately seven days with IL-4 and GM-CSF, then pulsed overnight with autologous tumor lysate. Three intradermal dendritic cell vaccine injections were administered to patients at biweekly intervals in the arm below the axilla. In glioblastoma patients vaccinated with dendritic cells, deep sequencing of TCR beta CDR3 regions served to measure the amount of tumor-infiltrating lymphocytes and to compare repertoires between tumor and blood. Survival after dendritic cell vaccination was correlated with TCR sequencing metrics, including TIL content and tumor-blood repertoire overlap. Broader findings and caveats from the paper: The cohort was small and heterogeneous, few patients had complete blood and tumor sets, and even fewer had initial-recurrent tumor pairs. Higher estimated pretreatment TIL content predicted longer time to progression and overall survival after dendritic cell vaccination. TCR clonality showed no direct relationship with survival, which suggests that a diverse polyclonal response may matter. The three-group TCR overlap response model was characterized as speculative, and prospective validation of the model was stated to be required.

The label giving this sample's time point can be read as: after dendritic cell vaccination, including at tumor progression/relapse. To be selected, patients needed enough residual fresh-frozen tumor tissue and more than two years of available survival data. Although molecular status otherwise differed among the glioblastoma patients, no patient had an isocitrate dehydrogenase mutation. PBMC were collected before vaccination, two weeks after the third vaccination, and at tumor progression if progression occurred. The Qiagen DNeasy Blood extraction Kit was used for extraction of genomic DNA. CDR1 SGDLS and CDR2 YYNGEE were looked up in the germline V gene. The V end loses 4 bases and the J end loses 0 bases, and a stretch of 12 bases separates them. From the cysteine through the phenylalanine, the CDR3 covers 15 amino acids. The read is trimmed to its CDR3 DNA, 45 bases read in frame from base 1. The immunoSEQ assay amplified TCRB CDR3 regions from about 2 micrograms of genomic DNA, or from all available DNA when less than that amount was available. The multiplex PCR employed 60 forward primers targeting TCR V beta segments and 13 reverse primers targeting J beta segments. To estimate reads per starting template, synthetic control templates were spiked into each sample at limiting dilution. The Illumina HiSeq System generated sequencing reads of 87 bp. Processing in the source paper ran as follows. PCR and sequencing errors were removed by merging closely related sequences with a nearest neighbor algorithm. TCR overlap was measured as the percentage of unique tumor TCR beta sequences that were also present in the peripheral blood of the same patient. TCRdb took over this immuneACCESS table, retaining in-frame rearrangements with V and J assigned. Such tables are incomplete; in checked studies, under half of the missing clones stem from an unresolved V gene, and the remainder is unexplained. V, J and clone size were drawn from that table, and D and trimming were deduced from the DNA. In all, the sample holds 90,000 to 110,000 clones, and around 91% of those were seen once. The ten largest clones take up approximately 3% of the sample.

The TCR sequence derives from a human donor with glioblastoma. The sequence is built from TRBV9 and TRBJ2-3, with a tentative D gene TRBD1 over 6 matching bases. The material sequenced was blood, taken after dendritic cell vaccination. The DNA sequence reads TGTGCCAGCAGCCCAGGACAGACAAGCACAGATACGCAGTATTTT. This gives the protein CASSPGQTSTDTQYF.